This T cell receptor beta chain originates from a study of T-cell reconstitution after alpha-beta-depleted transplantation in children. This CDR3 region has 10 residues. The germline V gene encodes CDR1 SNHLY and CDR2 FYNNEI. V was pared by 5 bases and J by 10 bases, with 6 bases between. For TCRbeta, the library was prepared with unique molecular identifiers. MiXCR was run by TCRdb on the PCR reads, yielding one entry per CDR3 protein. The sample lists 780,000 or so distinct CDR3 sequences; approximately 15% were seen once. This TCR was recovered from a male patient aged 10-17 years who had a stem cell transplant for acute lymphoblastic leukemia, so the T cells may come from the graft donor. The sequencing used PBMCs, mostly from graft donor cells, collected 360 days after TCRalphabeta/CD19-depleted stem cell transplant. V and J are TRBV2 and TRBJ2-1; D remains unclear. The CDR3 nucleotides read TGTGCCAGCAGTCCCAGGGAGCAGTTCTTC. Its translation: CASSPREQFF.